A single sample gave rise to the 6 T cell receptor beta chains below, sequenced in a study of cytomegalovirus exposure and HLA in healthy donors. The study ran its PCR with 60 Vbeta and 13 Jbeta primers. Measured with immunoSEQ multiplex PCR; TCRdb has only the in-frame clones, and not every one. The top ten hold 0.2% to 0.3% of the sample, which has about 210,000 clones, roughly 84% seen once. The sequencing input was PBMCs. The receptor set was obtained from a girl aged 2 to 9 in good health and CMV-seronegative.

Worth noting for this clone: Within the sample, other DNA sequences also encode this same CDR3. V gene TRBV5-1 combines with J gene TRBJ2-7; 8 nucleotides match TRBD1. The germline gives CDR1 SGHRS, CDR2 YFSETQ. J gave up 3 bases and V 2 bases, and 4 bases lay outside the gene matches. This CDR3 comprises 14 residues. The CDR3 DNA is TGCGCCAGCAGCTTAGGACAGGGTGGCTACGAGCAGTACTTC. Encoded protein: CASSLGQGGYEQYF.

V is TRBV27 and J is TRBJ1-1; D is unresolved. Deletions cut 6 bases from V and 0 bases from J, with 17 bases between. The length of the CDR3 is 16 residues. The V gene's germline CDR1 is MNHEY and CDR2 SMNVEV (reference sequence). CDR3 coding DNA: TGTGCCAGCAGACCTACCGGGAAGGGTCTGAACACTGAAGCTTTCTTT. Its protein product is CASRPTGKGLNTEAFF.

This clone was detected only once. This chain connects TRBV7-2 to TRBJ2-7; 8 bases match TRBD2. This CDR3 region has 14 residues. J was trimmed by 0 bases and V by 4 bases; bases with no gene match: 2. CDR1 SGHTA and CDR2 FQGNSA come from the germline V gene. CDR3 nucleotide sequence: TGTGCCAGCAGCTCGAGCGGGGGCTCCTACGAGCAGTACTTC. This translates into CASSSSGGSYEQYF.

The rearrangement uses TRBV5-8 and TRBJ1-4; D may be TRBD1 (6 bases). This CDR3 region has 16 residues. The V end was cut by 0 bases, the J end by 3 bases, with 12 bases between. CDR1 and CDR2 (germline): SGHTS, YDEGEE. CDR3 sequence: CASSLGLRTANEKLFF. The CDR3 coding sequence is TGTGCCAGCAGCTTGGGACTCAGGACAGCTAATGAAAAACTGTTTTTT.

The chain combines TRBV30 with TRBJ2-1, with 7 bases matching TRBD2. V lost 4 bases, J lost 2 bases, and 11 bases stayed unmatched. CDR3 length equals 16 residues. Per germline, CDR1 GTSNPN and CDR2 SVGIG (reference sequence). CDR3 loop: CAWTTLAETAYNEQFF. CDR3 in DNA: TGTGCCTGGACCACTCTAGCGGAAACCGCCTACAATGAGCAGTTCTTC.

The chain joins TRBV7-9 to TRBJ2-7; 7 nucleotides align to TRBD2. There are 12 residues in the CDR3. Per germline, CDR1 SEHNR and CDR2 FQNEAQ (reference sequence). The V and J ends lost 8 bases and 5 bases, in that order; junction bases with no gene match: 6. The chain's CDR3 is CASGGGNHEQYF. CDR3 coding DNA: TGTGCCAGCGGGGGGGGGAACCACGAGCAGTACTTC.